Listed below are T cell receptor beta chains from one sample, sequenced in a study of blood T cell repertoires in COVID-19. Libraries were prepared by immunoSEQ multiplex PCR; TCRdb keeps only in-frame clonotypes and omits some of them. The table records roughly 200,000 clones, 89% of them present only once. Input material: PBMCs or T cells enriched from blood (not recorded which). The receptors stem from a woman between 40 and 55 years old with acute COVID-19. Both conserved end residues are part of each CDR3. The order of the fields is CDR3 length, J gene, D gene, V gene, clone size, CDR3 protein, CDR3 DNA. A D gene is named only where the DNA matches it firmly. Clone size, where shown, is once, few, many, or a class for clones that have expanded.

13 TRBJ2-1 . TRBV5-1 . CASSLRVEGEQFF TGCGCCAGCAGCTTAAGAGTCGAGGGAGAGCAGTTCTTC
10 TRBJ1-2 . TRBV20-1 . CSATTYGYTF TGCAGTGCTACGACATATGGCTACACCTTC
13 TRBJ2-7 . TRBV9 . CASSEAMGGEQYF TGTGCCAGCAGCGAGGCCATGGGGGGCGAGCAGTACTTC
15 TRBJ2-2 TRBD1 TRBV11-1 medium-sized CASSLATGVLGELFF TGTGCCAGCAGCTTAGCGACAGGGGTCCTCGGGGAGCTGTTTTTT
17 TRBJ1-6 . TRBV7-2 once CASSLVTGGINNSPLHF TGTGCCAGCAGCTTAGTTACAGGTGGAATCAATAATTCACCCCTCCACTTT
15 TRBJ1-4 . TRBV7-9 . CASSLARTPNEKLFF TGTGCCAGCAGCTTAGCGAGGACACCTAATGAAAAACTGTTTTTT
14 TRBJ1-2 . TRBV18 . CASSPKEGAHGYTF TGTGCCAGCTCACCGAAGGAGGGTGCGCATGGCTACACCTTC
17 TRBJ2-3 TRBD2 TRBV5-1 once CASSPSSGRVRTDTQYF TGCGCCAGCAGCCCTTCTAGCGGCAGGGTGAGAACAGATACGCAGTATTTT
15 TRBJ1-1 . TRBV4-1 few CASSQEPGGNTEAFF TGCGCCAGCAGCCAAGAACCGGGAGGGAACACTGAAGCTTTCTTT
16 TRBJ2-3 TRBD2 TRBV7-9 . CASSARTSGDTDTQYF TGTGCCAGCAGCGCACGGACTAGCGGGGACACAGATACGCAGTATTTT
15 TRBJ2-7 TRBD1 TRBV15 many CATSRENRGDHEQYF TGTGCCACCAGCAGAGAGAACAGGGGGGACCACGAGCAGTACTTC
15 TRBJ2-5 . TRBV19 . CASSPREVSLETQYF TGTGCCAGTAGCCCCCGAGAGGTTTCTTTGGAGACCCAGTACTTC
11 TRBJ2-1 . TRBV15 . CATSILAEQFF TGTGCCACCAGCATACTAGCCGAGCAGTTCTTC
14 TRBJ2-2 . TRBV6-5 once CASKGRRNTGELFF TGTGCCAGCAAAGGGAGACGGAACACCGGGGAGCTGTTTTTT
14 TRBJ2-5 . TRBV3-1/TRBV3-2 . CASSQDPGQETQYF TGTGCCAGCAGCCAAGACCCCGGGCAAGAGACCCAGTACTTC
14 TRBJ1-5 TRBD1 TRBV2 . CASRGDSPNQPQHF TGTGCCAGCAGGGGGGACAGCCCTAATCAGCCCCAGCATTTT
12 TRBJ2-7 . TRBV11-2 . CAISQSSYEQYF TGTGCTATCAGTCAAAGCTCCTACGAGCAGTACTTC
17 TRBJ1-5 . TRBV27 . CASSLLGTGSGNQPQHF TGTGCCAGCAGTTTATTGGGCACAGGGAGCGGCAATCAGCCCCAGCATTTT
17 TRBJ1-1 TRBD1 TRBV19 once CASSSTGTGVMNTEAFF TGTGCCAGTAGTTCAACCGGGACAGGGGTGATGAACACTGAAGCTTTCTTT
15 TRBJ2-3 . TRBV15 . CATSRDRLVPATQYF TGTGCCACCAGCAGAGACCGACTAGTACCCGCCACGCAGTATTTT
15 TRBJ2-7 TRBD2 TRBV2 . CASEASGRSPYEQYF TGTGCCAGCGAAGCTAGCGGGCGCTCCCCCTACGAGCAGTACTTC
16 TRBJ1-6 TRBD1 TRBV18 . CASSNDRGRINSPLHF TGTGCCAGCTCTAACGACAGGGGGCGCATTAATTCACCCCTCCACTTT
13 TRBJ2-5 . TRBV6-4 few CASSDLTGETQYF TGTGCCAGCAGTGACTTAACAGGGGAGACCCAGTACTTC
14 TRBJ1-1 TRBD1 TRBV28 . CASSPGQINTEAFF TGTGCCAGCAGCCCGGGACAGATTAACACTGAAGCTTTCTTT
12 TRBJ2-7 . TRBV7-9 . CASSARTYEQYF TGTGCCAGCAGCGCCAGAACCTACGAGCAGTACTTC
15 TRBJ1-3 . TRBV19 once CASTPWDNSGNTIYF TGTGCCAGTACCCCGTGGGACAACTCTGGAAACACCATATATTTT
19 TRBJ2-1 TRBD2 TRBV11-2 . CASSLSGLAGGPRGNEQFF TGTGCCAGCAGCCTTTCGGGACTAGCGGGGGGGCCAAGGGGCAATGAGCAGTTCTTC
18 TRBJ1-5 TRBD1 TRBV24-1 . CATSDPGTGGLGNQPQHF TGTGCCACCAGTGACCCGGGGACAGGGGGCTTAGGAAATCAGCCCCAGCATTTT
12 TRBJ1-5 . TRBV12-3/TRBV12-4 . CASSFGSQPQHF TGTGCCAGCAGTTTTGGGAGTCAGCCCCAGCATTTT
15 TRBJ2-7 TRBD1 TRBV3-1/TRBV3-2 . CASSHGQGPSNEQYF TGTGCCAGCAGCCATGGACAGGGTCCTAGCAACGAGCAGTACTTC
15 TRBJ1-6 TRBD1 TRBV6-5 . CASGGQGRQNSPLHF TGTGCCAGCGGAGGACAGGGGCGTCAGAATTCACCCCTCCACTTT